A single sample gave rise to the 9 T cell receptor beta chains below, sequenced in a study. Using its own MiXCR run on the RT-PCR reads, TCRdb lists one record per CDR3 protein. The data hold fewer than 800,000 distinct CDR3 sequences, with approximately 15% observed a single time. Sequenced: memory CD4+ T cells from blood. These receptors all come from a female donor in good health, serving as a healthy control.

About this clonotype: One end of the junction fails to match germline, which may point to a read error. In nucleotides, the CDR3 is TGTGCCAGCAGCCACCGGGACATACAGCGTGAAGCTTTTTTT. It is translated as CASSHRDIQREAFF. The V and J genes are TRBV7-8 and TRBJ1-1; maybe TRBD1 (6 bases). Germline lookup yields CDR1 SGHVS and CDR2 FQNEAQ. This CDR3 comprises 14 residues.

V and J are TRBV10-3 and TRBJ2-1, with 10 bases fitting TRBD1. The CDR3 has 16 amino acids. Germline CDR1 ENHRY, CDR2 SYGVKD. V dropped 0 bases and J dropped 8; count of bases not matched to a gene: 7. The CDR3 reads CAISESETGGMDEQFF. CDR3 DNA sequence: TGTGCCATCAGTGAGTCAGAGACAGGGGGCATGGATGAGCAGTTCTTC.

The chain combines TRBV20-1 with TRBJ1-1, with D possibly matching TRBD1 (5 bases). V shed 3 bases and J shed 4 bases, with 15 bases lying between them. The CDR3 consists of 14 residues. Germline assignment: CDR1 DFQATT and CDR2 SNEGSKA (reference sequence). The CDR3 bases are TGCAGTGCTAGCCCGGGTACAGGTCCCACTGAAGCTTTCTTT. It codes for CSASPGTGPTEAFF.

The rearrangement joins TRBV28 to TRBJ2-7; no definite D call. Between the trimmed V and J ends, which lost 8 bases and 4 bases, there was a span of 15 bases. Germline loops: CDR1 MDHEN, CDR2 SYDVKM. There are 13 residues in the CDR3. CDR3: CASGDQLAYEQYF. As DNA, the CDR3 is TGTGCCAGCGGCGACCAATTGGCTTACGAGCAGTACTTC. Filled out from reference TRBV28 and TRBJ2-7, the complete variable domain reads DVKVTQSSRYLVKRTGEKVFLECVQDMDHENMFWYRQDPGLGLRLIYFSYDVKMKEKGDIPEGYSVSREKKERFSLILESASTNQTSMYLCASGDQLAYEQYFGPGTRLTVT.

This clonotype was observed many times. The chain couples TRBV4-1 to TRBJ2-1; 8 bases match TRBD2. Unmatched junction bases numbered 12, after V lost 4 bases and J lost 4 bases. The CDR3 totals 17 residues. The germline V gene has CDR1 MGHRA and CDR2 YSYEKL. The chain's CDR3 is CASSPLPGGGGYNEQFF. The CDR3 nucleotides read TGCGCCAGCAGCCCCCTCCCGGGGGGCGGGGGGTACAATGAGCAGTTCTTC.

Details on this clonotype: Sequence at one end of the junction differs from germline and may be a read error. This sequence joins TRBV4-2 and TRBJ2-1, with TRBD2 as a possible D gene (6 bases). The CDR3 contains 17 residues. Germline V gene data show CDR1 as LGHNA and CDR2 as YNFKEQ. The CDR3 DNA reads as TGTACCAGCAGCCAAGGACCTGGGACTCAAAGCGGCAATGAGCAGTTCTTC. It encodes CTSSQGPGTQSGNEQFF.

The V gene is TRBV2, the J gene TRBJ2-1, with 7 bases matching TRBD1. V was clipped by 4 bases and J by 8 bases; unmatched bases: 11. There are 15 residues in the CDR3. The germline V gene encodes CDR1 SNHLY and CDR2 FYNNEI. This chain's CDR3 is CASSVEQGLEHEQFF. CDR3 DNA: TGTGCCAGCAGTGTAGAACAGGGGCTAGAACATGAGCAGTTCTTC.

The rearrangement joins TRBV7-9 to TRBJ2-3; maybe TRBD2 (6 bases). The CDR3 length is 15 residues. The ends were cut back, 4 bases at V and 2 bases at J, with 13 bases in the middle. CDR1 and CDR2 (germline): SEHNR, FQNEAQ (reference sequence). CDR3 in amino acids: CASSSGSGPTDTQYF. The CDR3 nucleotides read TGTGCCAGCAGCTCCGGCAGCGGGCCCACAGATACGCAGTATTTT.

The chain is built from TRBV12-3 or TRBV12-4 and TRBJ1-2, with D hard to call. This CDR3 contains 16 residues. The ends were cut back, 1 base at V and 0 bases at J, with 12 bases in the middle. The CDR3 DNA reads TGTGCCAGCAGTTTAGGGGTCTCGAGAACTAACTATGGCTACACCTTC. This translates into CASSLGVSRTNYGYTF.